This T cell receptor (beta chain) was observed in a study of blood T cell repertoires in COVID-19. Study at large: COVID-19 samples from acute and convalescent phases originated in the United States, Italy and Spain. PBMCs, B-cell-depleted T cells, or T cells provided the cDNA or gDNA that made up the material.

The V gene end was trimmed by 6 bases and the J gene end by 5 bases; junction bases not matched to a gene: 6. CDR1 and CDR2 (germline): SQVTM, ANQGSEA. This CDR3 spans 12 amino acids. Assay: immunoSEQ multiplex PCR; the TCRdb copy retains only in-frame clones and omits some. The data show 100,000 or so clones, approximately 81% seen once. Specimen: peripheral blood. The origin of this receptor is a human donor in a cohort sampled during active COVID-19. The chain uses TRBV29-1 and TRBJ1-2, with 7 bases matching TRBD1. The CDR3: CSVRTGEYGYTF. The CDR3 DNA reads TGCAGCGTCCGGACAGGAGAATATGGCTACACCTTC.